The clone carrying this T cell receptor (beta chain) was recorded once. Naive CD8 cells, CD45RO-negative and positively selected for CCR7, excluded terminally differentiated effector memory CD45RA+ cells. This sample is part of a study of shared clonotypes between healthy human individuals. Here immunoSEQ multiplex PCR was the method, and the copy in TCRdb shows in-frame clones only, minus some. The sample lists some 2 million clones, about 94% seen once, with more than 0.95% in the top ten. This CDR3 contains 14 residues. The chain carries TRBV21-1 and TRBJ1-1. TRBV21-1 represents a pseudogene. This clonotype was sampled from a man aged 18 to 30 in good health. Sequences were obtained from naive CD8+ T cells sorted from blood. The CDR3 loop is CASYPMKFAPEAFF. CDR3 nucleotides: TGTGCCAGCTACCCCATGAAGTTTGCCCCTGAAGCTTTCTTT.